This TCR beta chain was identified during a study of cytomegalovirus exposure and HLA in healthy donors (dated by TCRdb to 2017 to 2019). Concerning the study at large: According to an earlier analysis of a few hundred of the donors, 150 million to 200 million T cells yielded 90 million to 140 million unique TCR beta sequences and 250 to 350 Gb of sequence data. Both class I and class II loci were covered by HLA typing, at four-digit resolution. Around 330 gigabases of sequencing data and around 80 million unique TCR sequences made up an early release that covered under 750 HLA-typed donors. To predict cytomegalovirus infection status, the study brought together high-throughput TCR immunosequencing, statistical association of individual TCRs with disease status, and machine learning. Among the approximately 400 genotyped donors, around 81% belonged to the genetic ancestry cluster associated with self-reported Caucasian donors. To study patterns of TCR occurrence, a later analysis re-analyzed previously published TCR beta repertoires from several hundred donors and added high-resolution HLA genotyping. A separate validation cohort of approximately 130 different subjects was used in addition to the approximately 700-subject first cohort. Typing coverage differed by locus: A, B, C, DRB1 and DQB1 were typed in about 629-640 donors, DQA1 in 500 to 550, DPA1 in some 600, and DPB1 in just under 480. Several DR-DQ haplotypes were treated as single units for association and clustering because of strong linkage in the cohort. Rather than drawing on any new phenotypic data, the later analysis identified candidate immune exposures from TCR beta sequences and the way those sequences occurred across donors. Among 350 to 400 genotyped donors of the cohort, an average of around 240,000 unique TCR beta nucleotide sequences were sequenced per donor, roughly 18% of them non-productive. The T cell repertoires of 666 subjects were profiled by immunosequencing and related to cytomegalovirus serostatus. In an earlier analysis of roughly 600 of the donors, high-throughput TCR beta sequencing was used to judge whether each TCR beta V gene segment behaved as functional or pseudogenic. Donor age, sex, ethnicity and CMV serostatus were collected together with the repertoire data. The study aimed to test whether signatures of past pathogen exposure could be identified by cataloging public T cell receptors. A later genetic analysis took genome-wide SNP genotypes for about 65% of the 666 donors and used that subset as a discovery cohort. Every repertoire in the discovery cohort had been generated on one and the same sequencing platform. General findings and caveats noted by the study authors: A later genetic analysis associated a missense DCLRE1C variant with V-gene and J-gene trimming of TCR beta chains, and an independent cohort replicated the association. According to a later genetic analysis, donors in an Asian-associated ancestry cluster had fewer N-insertions in productive TCRs than the approximately 700-donor mean. When HLA alleles, especially DR and DQ, strongly co-occurred, TCR associations were difficult to assign to individual alleles. In vitro tests confirmed that a few of the cytomegalovirus-associated TCR beta chains recognize cytomegalovirus antigens. A later analysis found that HLA-associated TCR beta chains were more clonally expanded and had lower generation probabilities than equally common non-associated chains. Correlated functional status among segregating V segments might reflect linkage disequilibrium, but an unknown experimental factor could not be ruled out. At a false discovery rate of 0.05, a later analysis linked about 17,000 TCR beta sequences to specific HLA alleles. The only immune exposure information available for the cohort was CMV serostatus. Most CMV-associated TCR beta chains appeared to be HLA-restricted in a later analysis, and the HLA associations seemed to be driven largely by CMV exposure. According to a later analysis, parvovirus B19, influenza, CMV and Epstein-Barr virus appeared linked to several top co-occurrence clusters. A group of highly shared sequence variants was considered likely to be a technical artifact of the sequencing pipeline. Across donors, most TCR sequences were observed very rarely, whereas some public TCRs were present in many individuals. Some IMGT-functional V segments, including TRBV6-2 and TRBV6-3, could not be distinguished by the 87-base-pair reads and were therefore excluded. Because counts were too low, 15 to 20 rarely observed V segments, including chromosome 9 orphons, were excluded from the earlier analysis of several hundred of the donors. A further reported finding was that TCR beta sequences accurately predicted the HLA-A and HLA-B alleles for most subjects in the first cohort. According to the authors, the approach could potentially be generalized to other disease states and immunological phenotypes. Because HLA typing was unavailable for some donors at each locus, only the typed subset was used in association tests. The study gave a list of 150 to 200 TCR beta chains associated with cytomegalovirus. In both the original and validation cohorts, the classifier was reported to diagnose cytomegalovirus status with high specificity and sensitivity. In an earlier analysis of around 600 of the donors, most TCR beta V segments were observed in productive rearrangements about 87% or about 30% of the time, broadly matching IMGT annotations. According to a later analysis, TCR association rates differed among HLA loci, with DRB1 alleles showing the most associated TCRs and HLA-C alleles showing the fewest. In this cohort, only TCR beta chains were sequenced, and detectable features were limited by the absence of alpha or paired-chain data. Roughly uniform sequencing depth across donors was assumed in presence/absence analyses, although this assumption may not hold.

As concerns this clone: Its antigen is currently not known. The identical CDR3 is also encoded by other nucleotide sequences in the sample.

In total, fewer than 750 healthy bone marrow donors made up the cohort. At the time of sampling, all cohort members were nominally healthy, though unrecorded immune exposures were likely present. The donor tested CMV seropositive and was one of the 289 seropositive cohort members. Each donor provided a peripheral blood sample, and peripheral blood mononuclear cells were used for TCR beta sequencing. Genomic DNA extraction from the blood cell samples was performed with the Qiagen DNeasy Blood Extraction Kit. CDR1 SGHTA and CDR2 FQGNSA were looked up in the germline V gene. The CDR3 spans 13 residues, from the cysteine through the phenylalanine. The sequence is cut down to CDR3 DNA, 39 bases in frame from base 1. Trimming removed 1 base from V and 7 bases from J, leaving 8 bases between the germline ends. Library prep was done by the immunoSEQ multiplex PCR assay. For the multiplex PCR, a mixture combining 60 forward primers for TCR Vbeta segments and 13 reverse primers for TCR Jbeta segments was used. The CDR3 region of rearranged TCR beta genes was amplified from genomic DNA with a multiplex PCR assay. The Illumina HiSeq System was used to sequence the amplified TCR beta libraries as 87-base-pair reads. The paper's data handling went like this. A later analysis tallied roughly 80 million unique TCR beta chains across the approximately 670 repertoires, and some 10 million of those chains were shared by two or more donors. A nearest-neighbor algorithm error-corrected the raw reads and collapsed the reads into unique sequences, merging closely related sequences to remove PCR and sequencing errors. CDR3 sequences were aligned to IMGT reference sequences to assign V, D and J gene segments. For a sequence to be retained, a match of at least six nucleotides was required to both a V gene segment and a J gene segment. A rearrangement counted as productive if the CDR3 had no stop codons and remained in frame with V and J, and every other rearrangement counted as non-productive. Following IMGT convention, CDR3 was defined as the stretch from the second conserved V-encoded cysteine to the conserved J-encoded phenylalanine. In an earlier analysis of more than 550 of the donors, sequences lacking an unambiguous match to a single V gene segment were excluded. In an earlier analysis of several hundred of the donors, V segments were called functional above 56.7% productive rearrangements and were called segregating when the between-donor standard deviation exceeded 5%. To diagnose cytomegalovirus status from the catalog of TCR beta chain sequences, a statistical classification framework was built. In a later analysis, V and J genes were assigned by comparing TCR nucleotide sequences against IMGT/GENE-DB human TR gene sequences. The TCRdist pipeline was used in a later analysis to assign CDR3 sequences and most-parsimonious VDJ recombination scenarios. In a later analysis, every TCR beta chain was defined by the combination of its CDR3 amino acid sequence and its V-gene family, and reads without a unique V-gene family were dropped. To address suspected cross-contamination and a sequencing artifact, a later analysis removed a few hundred highly shared, low-generation-probability nucleotide sequences. For each public chain, a later analysis derived a clonal expansion index from normalized ranks of inferred template counts within each repertoire. In a later analysis, generation probabilities were computed with a VDJ recombination model fitted to out-of-frame rearrangements, and the resulting probabilities were checked against IGoR. A later analysis scored TCR-TCR, TCR-HLA and TCR-CMV co-occurrence with hypergeometric tests, applying a repertoire-size bias correction to TCR pairs. In a later analysis, false discovery rates were estimated by permuting HLA or CMV assignments 20 times. In a later analysis, co-occurring TCRs were grouped with DBSCAN, and TCRdist sequence similarity was added when clustering was performed within HLA-allele-positive subsets. For co-occurrence clustering, repertoires with fewer than 30,000 or more than 120,000 public chains were excluded, along with roughly 5 repertoires with anomalous nucleotide sharing. Here the immuneACCESS table is served through TCRdb, limited to in-frame sequences with V and J called. Missing clones are a known gap in these copies; in checked studies unresolved V genes cover under half, and the rest lacks a known reason. V, J and clone size are those of that table, while D and trimming were read from the DNA. This sample's records show about 200,000 clones. The ten largest clones represent 0.75% to 1% of the sample.

This sequence uses TRBV7-2 and TRBJ1-5, with a weak D call of TRBD1 (6 bases match). The TCR originated in a woman in her twenties or thirties in good health and CMV-seropositive. Sequenced sample: PBMCs. In nucleotides, the sequence is TGTGCCAGCAGCTTAGACAGGGTGCAGCCCCAGCATTTT. Its protein product is CASSLDRVQPQHF.